This T cell receptor (beta chain) appears in the sequencing data of a study of T cell responses to AZD1222 COVID-19 vaccine. As for this clone: Its specificity is not known.

Study-wide results and caveats: Only six or seven AZD1222 recipients were seropositive at baseline. Among spike-specific TCRs, nearly half reportedly target unmutated variant regions. A mostly white British donor set with more females was recruited, and clonal diversity was possibly underestimated.

Germline V gene sequence: CDR1 MRHNA, CDR2 SNTAGT. With 5 bases removed from V and 7 bases from J, the gap between germline ends came to 20 bases. The CDR3 sequence is 15 residues long. Assay: immunoSEQ multiplex PCR; the TCRdb copy retains only in-frame clones and omits some. The sample lists 6,000 to 6,500 clones; 80% to 90% were seen once. This clonotype was sampled from an adult who received the AZD1222 COVID-19 vaccine. The V call is TRBV6-4, the J call TRBJ2-5; D not resolved. Specimen: peripheral blood, collected 28 days after the second AZD1222 dose. The CDR3: CASSRIYSLGWTQYF. The DNA for the CDR3 is TGTGCCAGCAGTCGCATCTACTCCCTGGGGTGGACCCAGTACTTC.